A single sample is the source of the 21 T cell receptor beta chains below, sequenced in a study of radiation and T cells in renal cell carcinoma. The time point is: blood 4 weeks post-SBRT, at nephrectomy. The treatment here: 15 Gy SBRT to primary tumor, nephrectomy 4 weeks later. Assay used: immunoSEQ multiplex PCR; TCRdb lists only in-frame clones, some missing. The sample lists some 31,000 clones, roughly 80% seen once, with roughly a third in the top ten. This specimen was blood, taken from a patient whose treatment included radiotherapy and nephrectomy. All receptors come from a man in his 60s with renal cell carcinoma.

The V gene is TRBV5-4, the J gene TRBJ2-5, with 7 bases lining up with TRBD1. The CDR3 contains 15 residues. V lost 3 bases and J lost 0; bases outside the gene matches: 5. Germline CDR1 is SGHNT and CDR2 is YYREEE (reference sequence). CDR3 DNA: TGTGCCAGCAGCTCCGGGACAGCGTACCAAGAGACCCAGTACTTC. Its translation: CASSSGTAYQETQYF.

In DNA form, the CDR3 reads TGTGCCAGCAGCGAAGGACAGAACGAGCAGTACTTC. Its translation is CASSEGQNEQYF. The V and J genes are TRBV11-2 and TRBJ2-7; perhaps TRBD1 as D (6 bases). Germline-derived CDR1 and CDR2 are SGHAT and FQNNGV. The length of the CDR3 is 12 residues. V lost 5 bases to trimming and J lost 5 bases, with 10 bases between them.

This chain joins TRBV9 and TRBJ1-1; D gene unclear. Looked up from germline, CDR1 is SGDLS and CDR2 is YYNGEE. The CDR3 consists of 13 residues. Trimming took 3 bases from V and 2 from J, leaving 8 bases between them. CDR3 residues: CASSAQGNTEAFF. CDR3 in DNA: TGTGCCAGCAGCGCCCAAGGCAACACTGAAGCTTTCTTT.

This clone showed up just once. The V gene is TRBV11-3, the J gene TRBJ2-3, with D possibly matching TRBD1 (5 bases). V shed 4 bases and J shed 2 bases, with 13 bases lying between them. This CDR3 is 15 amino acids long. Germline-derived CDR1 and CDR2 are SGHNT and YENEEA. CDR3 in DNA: TGTGCCAGCAGCTCTAGGGGTCTACCCACAGATACGCAGTATTTT. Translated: CASSSRGLPTDTQYF. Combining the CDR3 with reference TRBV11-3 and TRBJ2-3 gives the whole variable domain EAGVVQSPRYKIIEKKQPVAFWCNPISGHNTLYWYLQNLGQGPELLIRYENEEAVDDSQLPKDRFSAERLKGVDSTLKIQPAELGDSAVYLCASSSRGLPTDTQYFGPGTRLTVL.

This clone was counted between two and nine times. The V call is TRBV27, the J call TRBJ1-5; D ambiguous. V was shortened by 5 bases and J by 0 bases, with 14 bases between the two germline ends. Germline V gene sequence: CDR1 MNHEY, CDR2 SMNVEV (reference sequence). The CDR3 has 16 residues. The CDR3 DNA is TGTGCCAGCAGTAGGAAAGGACGCGATAGCAATCAGCCCCAGCATTTT. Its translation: CASSRKGRDSNQPQHF.

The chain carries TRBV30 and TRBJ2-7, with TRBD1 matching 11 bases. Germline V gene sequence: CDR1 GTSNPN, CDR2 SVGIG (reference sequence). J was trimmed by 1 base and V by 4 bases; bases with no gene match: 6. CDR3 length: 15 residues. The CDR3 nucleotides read TGTGCCTGGAATCAAGGGACAGGGGGGTCCTACGAGCAGTACTTC. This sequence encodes CAWNQGTGGSYEQYF.

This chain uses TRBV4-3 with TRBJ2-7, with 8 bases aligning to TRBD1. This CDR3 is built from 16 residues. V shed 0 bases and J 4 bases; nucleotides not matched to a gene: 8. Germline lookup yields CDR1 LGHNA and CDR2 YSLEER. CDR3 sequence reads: CASSQDRTGGSYEQYF. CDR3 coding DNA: TGCGCCAGCAGCCAAGATCGAACAGGGGGTTCATACGAGCAGTACTTC.

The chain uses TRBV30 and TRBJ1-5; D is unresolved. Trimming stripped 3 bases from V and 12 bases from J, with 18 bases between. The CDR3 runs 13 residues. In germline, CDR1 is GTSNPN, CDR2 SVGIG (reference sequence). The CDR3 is CAWSPSEERGQHF. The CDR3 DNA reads TGTGCCTGGAGCCCCTCCGAGGAACGGGGCCAGCATTTT. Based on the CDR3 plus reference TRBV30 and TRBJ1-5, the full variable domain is SQTIHQWPATLVQPVGSPLSLECTVEGTSNPNLYWYRQAAGRGLQLLFYSVGIGQISSEVPQNLSASRPQDRQFILSSKKLLLSDSGFYLCAWSPSEERGQHFGDGTRLSIL.

CDR3 in amino acids: CASSDVTNYGYTF. For the CDR3, the DNA is TGTGCCAGCAGTGACGTCACCAACTATGGCTACACCTTC. The gene calls are TRBV7-2 and TRBJ1-2; no definite D call. Germline CDR1 reads SGHTA; CDR2 reads FQGNSA. The CDR3 loop spans 13 amino acids. The V gene lost 6 bases and the J gene lost 2 bases, with 10 bases spanning the gap.

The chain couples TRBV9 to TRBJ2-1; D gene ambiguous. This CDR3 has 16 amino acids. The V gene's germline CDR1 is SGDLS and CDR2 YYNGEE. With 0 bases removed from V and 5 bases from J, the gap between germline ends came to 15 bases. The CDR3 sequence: CASSVALAQGHNEQFF. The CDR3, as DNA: TGTGCCAGCAGCGTAGCTCTCGCACAAGGACACAATGAGCAGTTCTTC.

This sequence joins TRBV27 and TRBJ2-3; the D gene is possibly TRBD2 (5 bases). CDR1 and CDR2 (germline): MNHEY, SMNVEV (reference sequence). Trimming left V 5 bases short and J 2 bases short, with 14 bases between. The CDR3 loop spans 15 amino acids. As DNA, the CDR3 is TGTGCCAGCAGTGCCTTCGGGATCCACACAGATACGCAGTATTTT. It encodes CASSAFGIHTDTQYF.

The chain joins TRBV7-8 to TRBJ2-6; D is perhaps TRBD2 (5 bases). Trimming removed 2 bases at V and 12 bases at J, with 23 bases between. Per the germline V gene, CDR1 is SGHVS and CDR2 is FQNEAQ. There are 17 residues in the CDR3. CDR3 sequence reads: CASSLLTPNSRTVVLTF. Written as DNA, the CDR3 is TGTGCCAGCAGCTTATTAACTCCCAACTCCCGGACTGTCGTCCTGACTTTC.

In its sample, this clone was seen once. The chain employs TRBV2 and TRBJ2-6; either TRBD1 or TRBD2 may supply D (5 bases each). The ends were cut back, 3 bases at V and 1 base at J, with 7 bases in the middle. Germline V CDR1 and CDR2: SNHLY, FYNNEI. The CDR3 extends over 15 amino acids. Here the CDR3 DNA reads TGTGCCAGCAGTGACGGGGCGTCTGGGGCCAACGTCCTGACTTTC. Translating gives CASSDGASGANVLTF.

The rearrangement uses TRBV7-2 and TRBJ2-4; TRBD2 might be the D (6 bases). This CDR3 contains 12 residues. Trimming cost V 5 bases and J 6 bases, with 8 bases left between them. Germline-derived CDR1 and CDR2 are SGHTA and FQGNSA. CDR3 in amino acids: CASSAGGNIQYF. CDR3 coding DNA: TGTGCCAGCAGCGCCGGGGGAAACATTCAGTACTTC.

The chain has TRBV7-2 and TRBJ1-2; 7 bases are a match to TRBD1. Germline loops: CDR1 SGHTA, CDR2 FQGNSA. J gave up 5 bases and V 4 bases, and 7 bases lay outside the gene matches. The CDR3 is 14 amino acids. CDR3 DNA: TGTGCCAGCAGCTCGGGACAGTTTAGGTATGGCTACACCTTC. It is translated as CASSSGQFRYGYTF.

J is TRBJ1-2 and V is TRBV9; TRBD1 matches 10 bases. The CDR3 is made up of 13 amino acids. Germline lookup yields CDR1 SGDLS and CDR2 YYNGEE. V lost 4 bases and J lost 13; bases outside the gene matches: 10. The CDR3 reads CASSIGTGDRATF. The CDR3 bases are TGTGCCAGCAGCATCGGGACAGGGGATCGAGCCACCTTC.

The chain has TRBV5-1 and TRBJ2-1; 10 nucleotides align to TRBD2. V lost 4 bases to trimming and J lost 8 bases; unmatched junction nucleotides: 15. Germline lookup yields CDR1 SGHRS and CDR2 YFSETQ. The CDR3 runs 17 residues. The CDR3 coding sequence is TGCGCCAGCAGCCCAAATATGCCGGGACTAGCGCCTCATGAGCAGTTCTTC. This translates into CASSPNMPGLAPHEQFF.

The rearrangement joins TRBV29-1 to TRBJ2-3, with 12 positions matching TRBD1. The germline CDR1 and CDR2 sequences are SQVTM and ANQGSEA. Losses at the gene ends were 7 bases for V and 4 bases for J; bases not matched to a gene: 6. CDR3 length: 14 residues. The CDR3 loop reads CSGTGTGGADTQYF. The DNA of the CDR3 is TGCAGCGGTACCGGGACAGGGGGCGCAGATACGCAGTATTTT.

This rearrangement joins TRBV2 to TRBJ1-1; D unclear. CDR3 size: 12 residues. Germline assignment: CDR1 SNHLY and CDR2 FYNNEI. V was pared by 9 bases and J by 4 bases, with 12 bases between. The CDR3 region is CARSQRGTEAFF. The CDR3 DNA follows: TGTGCCAGGTCCCAGCGGGGCACTGAAGCTTTCTTT. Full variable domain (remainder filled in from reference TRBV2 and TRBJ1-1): EPEVTQTPSHQVTQMGQEVILRCVPISNHLYFYWYRQILGQKVEFLVSFYNNEISEKSEIFDDQFSVERPDGSNFTLKIRSTKLEDSAMYFCARSQRGTEAFFGQGTRLTVV.

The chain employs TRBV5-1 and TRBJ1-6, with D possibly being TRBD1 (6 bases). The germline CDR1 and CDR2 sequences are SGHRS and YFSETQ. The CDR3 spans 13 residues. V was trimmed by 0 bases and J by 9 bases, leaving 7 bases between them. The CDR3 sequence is CASSLAGVSPLHF. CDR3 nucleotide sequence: TGCGCCAGCAGCTTGGCAGGGGTTTCACCCCTCCACTTT.

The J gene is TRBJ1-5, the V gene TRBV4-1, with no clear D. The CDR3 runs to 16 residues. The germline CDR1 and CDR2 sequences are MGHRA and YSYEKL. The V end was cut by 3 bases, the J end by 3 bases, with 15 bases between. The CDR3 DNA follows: TGCGCCAGCAGCCATTTTGATCGAGGAATCAATCAGCCCCAGCATTTT. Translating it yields CASSHFDRGINQPQHF.